This TCR beta chain came from a study of cytomegalovirus exposure and HLA in healthy donors. Study-level findings and limits: Another analysis was done later, and it associated 16,951 TCR beta sequences with HLA alleles at 0.05 false discovery rate. In a later analysis, donors in an Asian-associated ancestry cluster reportedly had fewer N-insertions in productive TCRs than the cohort mean. Sequencing depth across donors, presence/absence analyses assumed, was roughly uniform.

CDR3 length: 14 residues. The germline V gene encodes CDR1 SEHNR and CDR2 FQNEAQ (reference sequence). Amplification used 60 Vbeta primers and 13 Jbeta primers. Only in-frame clones appear in the TCRdb table, and some are missing; sequencing was by immunoSEQ multiplex PCR. The sample has about 200,000 clones, roughly 85% seen once. Concerning this clone itself: Its antigen remains unidentified. Its ends do not fully match the called genes, so a read error is possible.

The sequenced sample was PBMCs. The chain is built from TRBV7-9 and TRBJ1-1, with 8 bases matching TRBD1. This receptor was taken from a man aged 18 to 30 in good health and CMV-seronegative. The chain's CDR3 is CSSSPTTGEPEAFF. The CDR3, as DNA: TGTTCCAGCAGCCCGACGACAGGGGAGCCTGAAGCTTTCTTT.